This T cell receptor beta chain was recorded in a study of early T cells in non-severe SARS-CoV-2 infection (dated by TCRdb to the early 2020s). About the investigation overall: Because TCR sequencing was done on bulk RNA from unsorted whole blood, the alpha and beta chains could not be paired. The study at large found these results: VDJdb matching was skewed toward anti-spike CD8 responses, so virus-specific expansions were likely underestimated and private and CD4 specificities were missed.

The CDR3 numbers 15 residues from cysteine through phenylalanine. Library preparation was by 5' RACE. Sequencing instrument: NextSeq 500. In the TCR library protocol, unique molecular identifiers were attached to individual cDNA molecules to correct for PCR bias and sequencing error. Sequencing covered both TCR alpha and beta chains, and within each sample the abundances of alpha and beta sequences were tightly co-correlated. As for how the authors treated the data: V gene, J gene and CDR3 annotation of TCR sequences was performed with Decombinator V4. Expanded TCRs were defined as changing significantly between any two time points under a Poisson model with p below 0.0001. Abundances of TCRs were expressed as counts per million after normalisation to the total number of TCRs sequenced in each sample. MAIT TCRs were defined by TRAV1-2 paired with TRAJ12, TRAJ20 or TRAJ33, and iNKT TCRs by TRAV10 paired with TRAJ18. VDJdb, accessed on 1 November 2021, was searched for TCRs annotated for CMV, EBV and SARS-CoV-2, and TCRs annotated for more than one antigen were excluded. TCRdb ran its own pipeline on the public reads, namely fastp trimming at Q25 and MiXCR clone calling, and kept in-frame beta chains. One record per CDR3 amino acid sequence lists the most common genes and DNA. TCRdb, not the authors, supplied the V and J calls. In this sample the table shows roughly 30,000 distinct CDR3 sequences, about 5% of which occur a single time. Approximately 2.4% of the sample lies in the top ten.

The study was a case-control design nested within a healthcare worker cohort in London, UK, with weekly nasopharyngeal swab PCR tests and blood sampling. Between 23 and 31 March 2020, the week of the UK lockdown, healthcare workers were enrolled and then followed up weekly for as long as 16 weeks. This clonotype came up many times. Its antigen is still unknown. The DNA is left out, because the CDR3 cannot be placed on it with certainty; the CDR3 is given as TCRdb lists it. In this chain, TRBV12-3 or TRBV12-4 is recombined with TRBJ2-5; the table gives TRBD1 as D, unverified against the DNA. Sequenced input: whole blood. The origin of this receptor is an adult who was a healthcare worker with PCR-confirmed SARS-CoV-2 infection or an uninfected control (not recorded which). The CDR3 protein: CASSFGSGRQETQYF.